This T cell receptor (beta chain) was captured by sequencing in a study of T cell repertoires in cytomegalovirus infection. Background on the study: Signatures in public TCR beta sequences pointed to both CMV infection and matching HLA type.

Looked up from germline, CDR1 is SEHNR and CDR2 is FQNEAQ (reference sequence). V was trimmed by 7 bases and J by 8 bases, leaving 14 bases between them. The CDR3 loop spans 13 amino acids. In the case of this clonotype: What it binds is unknown.

TCRdb redid the calling of the reads with MiXCR, one entry per CDR3 protein. The top ten hold about an eighth of the sample, which has about 770,000 distinct CDR3 sequences, 25% to 35% seen once. Sequenced here: cultured CD8+ T cells from PBMCs, sampled from culture after CMV antigen stimulation. The chain links TRBV7-9 to TRBJ1-4; D unresolved. The receptor was isolated from a human donor in good health (CMV status not recorded). Some clones in this sample may be carry-over from other donors' samples. For the CDR3, the DNA is TGTGCCAGCAAGGAGTCGAAGCGGGAAAAACTGTTTTTT. Translated, it gives CASKESKREKLFF. The variable domain in full, with the rest retrieved from reference TRBV7-9 and TRBJ1-4, is DTGVSQNPRHKITKRGQNVTFRCDPISEHNRLYWYRQTLGQGPEFLTYFQNEAQLEKSRLLSDRFSAERPKGSFSTLEIQRTEQGDSAMYLCASKESKREKLFFGSGTQLSVL.